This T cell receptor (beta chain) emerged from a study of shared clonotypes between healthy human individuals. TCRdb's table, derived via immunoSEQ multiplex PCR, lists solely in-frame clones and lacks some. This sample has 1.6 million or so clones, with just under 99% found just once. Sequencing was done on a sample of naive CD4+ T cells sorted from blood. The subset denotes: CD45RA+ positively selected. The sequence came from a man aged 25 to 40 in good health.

The CDR3 DNA reads as TGTGCCAGCAGAGAAGCCCCAGAGGGGGGCTATAGAAATCAGCCCCAGCATTTT. Protein product: CASREAPEGGYRNQPQHF. V gene TRBV7-8 combines with J gene TRBJ1-5; D possibly corresponds to TRBD1 (6 bases). V lost 6 bases, J lost 4 bases, and 25 bases lay in between. The CDR3 spans 18 residues. CDR1 SGHVS and CDR2 FQNEAQ come from the germline V gene.